Below are 28 T cell receptor beta chains sequenced from a single sample in a study of T cell responses to AZD1222 COVID-19 vaccine. Only in-frame clones appear in the TCRdb table, and some are missing; sequencing was by immunoSEQ multiplex PCR. The sample records 130,000 to 150,000 clones, less than 95% being singletons. The source was peripheral blood, collected on day 0 of AZD1222 vaccination. Every receptor here comes from an adult in good health.

This chain's CDR3 is CASSTPTGTGPNSPLHF. In DNA form, the CDR3 reads TGTGCCAGTAGTACTCCCACCGGGACAGGCCCTAATTCACCCCTCCACTTT. The chain couples TRBV19 to TRBJ1-6; 8 bases are shared with TRBD1. Germline V CDR1 and CDR2: LNHDA, SQIVND (reference sequence). The CDR3 spans 17 residues. With V trimmed by 4 bases and J by 6 bases, 11 bases remained unmatched.

The table lists this clone with a count of one. The chain is built from TRBV12-5 and TRBJ1-6; tentative D call: TRBD1 (5 bases). The ends were cut back, 1 base at V and 3 bases at J, with 19 bases in the middle. The CDR3 has 19 amino acids. CDR1 LGHNT and CDR2 FRNRAP come from the germline V gene. The CDR3 region has the DNA TGTGCTAGTGGTTTGGGACACTCCGGGCGCGGGGGCTATAATTCACCCCTCCACTTT. It translates to CASGLGHSGRGGYNSPLHF. The full variable domain, rest sourced from reference TRBV12-5 and TRBJ1-6, is DARVTQTPRHKVTEMGQEVTMRCQPILGHNTVFWYRQTMMQGLELLAYFRNRAPLDDSGMPKDRFSAEMPDATLATLKIQPSEPRDSAVYFCASGLGHSGRGGYNSPLHFGNGTRLTVT.

V and J are TRBV4-1 and TRBJ2-7; no definite D call. Germline-derived CDR1 and CDR2 are MGHRA and YSYEKL. This CDR3 has 15 amino acids. The ends were cut back, 1 base at V and 4 bases at J, with 14 bases in the middle. The CDR3 sequence is CASSQGVGSFYEQYF. CDR3 DNA: TGCGCCAGCAGCCAAGGGGTGGGATCCTTTTACGAGCAGTACTTC.

This chain connects TRBV5-5 to TRBJ1-1, with D perhaps matching TRBD1 (5 bases). The germline V gene has CDR1 SGHKS and CDR2 YYEKEE (reference sequence). There are 16 residues in the CDR3. Trimming took off 3 bases at V and 0 bases at J, with 15 bases between the two ends. CDR3 coding DNA: TGTGCCAGCAGCTATGGGACCGGTAAAATGAACACTGAAGCTTTCTTT. Translation gives CASSYGTGKMNTEAFF.

The chain employs TRBV5-8 and TRBJ2-6; TRBD1 matches at 10 bases. The junction had 4 bases not matched to a gene; V was cut back by 1 base and J by 0 bases. The CDR3 is made up of 18 amino acids. Germline assignment: CDR1 SGHTS and CDR2 YDEGEE. Here the CDR3 DNA reads TGTGCCAGCAGCTTGTTGTGGACAGGGGGCTCTGGGGCCAACGTCCTGACTTTC. Translating it yields CASSLLWTGGSGANVLTF.

In its sample, this clone was seen once. The CDR3 nucleotides are TGTGCCAGCAGCTGGAGCGGGACCCAGATCCTAGCTGAAGCTTTCTTT. Translation gives CASSWSGTQILAEAFF. The chain joins TRBV5-4 to TRBJ1-1; weak D call: TRBD1 (5 bases). The CDR3 is 16 residues long. Germline CDR1 SGHNT, CDR2 YYREEE (reference sequence). V was trimmed by 3 bases and J by 6 bases, leaving 21 bases between them. Full variable domain (rest looked up from reference TRBV5-4 and TRBJ1-1): ETGVTQSPTHLIKTRGQQVTLRCSSQSGHNTVSWYQQALGQGPQFIFQYYREEENGRGNFPPRFSGLQFPNYSSELNVNALELDDSALYLCASSWSGTQILAEAFFGQGTRLTVV.

This clone was observed once. The rearrangement uses TRBV5-1 and TRBJ1-1; no clear D gene. Germline lookup yields CDR1 SGHRS and CDR2 YFSETQ. V dropped 0 bases and J dropped 1 base, with 10 bases sitting between them. This CDR3 comprises 15 residues. CDR3 nucleotides: TGCGCCAGCAGCTTGGAGCGGGGAAGGAACACTGAAGCTTTCTTT. Translating it yields CASSLERGRNTEAFF. Variable domain in full (rest from reference TRBV5-1 and TRBJ1-1): KAGVTQTPRYLIKTRGQQVTLSCSPISGHRSVSWYQQTPGQGLQFLFEYFSETQRNKGNFPGRFSGRQFSNSRSEMNVSTLELGDSALYLCASSLERGRNTEAFFGQGTRLTVV.

In this sample, this clone turned up a few times. The chain joins TRBV27 to TRBJ2-7; weak D call: TRBD2 (5 bases). Germline CDR1 MNHEY, CDR2 SMNVEV (reference sequence). Trimming removed 5 bases from V and 2 bases from J, with 10 bases in between. The CDR3 spans 13 residues. Here the CDR3 DNA reads TGTGCCAGCAGTCCGGGGATAACCTACGAGCAGTACTTC. It codes for CASSPGITYEQYF.

This chain joins TRBV5-1 and TRBJ1-2; 9 bases map to TRBD1. Germline trimming cut 4 bases from V and 4 bases from J; bases unmatched to any gene: 5. Germline loops: CDR1 SGHRS, CDR2 YFSETQ. The CDR3 spans 14 residues. DNA for the CDR3: TGCGCCAGCAGCCCGGACAGGGGTCCCTATGGCTACACCTTC. The encoded protein is CASSPDRGPYGYTF.

V and J are TRBV24-1 and TRBJ2-3, with D perhaps matching TRBD1 or TRBD2 (5 bases each). This CDR3 has 15 amino acids. Germline CDR1 reads KGHDR; CDR2 reads SFDVKD. Trimming took off 6 bases at V and 0 bases at J, with 12 bases between the two ends. The CDR3 protein is CATSRWGPSTDTQYF. The CDR3, as DNA: TGTGCCACCAGTAGGTGGGGACCCAGCACAGATACGCAGTATTTT.

This clone was recorded only once. The rearrangement joins TRBV7-2 to TRBJ2-7, with TRBD2 matching over 11 bases. This CDR3 region has 17 residues. Germline CDR1 SGHTA, CDR2 FQGNSA. The V and J ends lost 4 bases and 0 bases, in that order; junction bases with no gene match: 8. DNA of the CDR3: TGTGCCAGCAGCTCAAGGTGGCTAGCGGGAGGCTCCTACGAGCAGTACTTC. Its translation is CASSSRWLAGGSYEQYF.

The genes are TRBV7-3 and TRBJ2-7; 7 bases agree with TRBD1. Trimming removed 5 bases from V and 2 bases from J; junction bases left unmatched: 9. This CDR3 has 15 residues. Germline V gives CDR1 SGHTA, CDR2 FQGTGA. CDR3 sequence (DNA): TGTGCCAGCAGCATGAAGACAGGGACCACCTACGAGCAGTACTTC. Protein sequence: CASSMKTGTTYEQYF.

The chain joins TRBV6-5 to TRBJ1-6; TRBD1 is a possible D gene (5 bases). V was pared by 4 bases and J by 4 bases, with 8 bases between. From germline, CDR1 is MNHEY and CDR2 SVGAGI. The CDR3 is made up of 14 amino acids. The CDR3 nucleotides read TGTGCCAGCAGTTTAGACAGATATAATTCACCCCTCCACTTT. Its translation is CASSLDRYNSPLHF.

The rearrangement uses TRBV7-2 and TRBJ2-5; 11 bases are shared with TRBD2. Germline V lookup: CDR1 SGHTA, CDR2 FQGNSA. The CDR3 runs to 16 residues. Trimming took 4 bases from V and 4 from J; bases not matched to a gene: 8. The CDR3 DNA follows: TGTGCCAGCAGCTGGGGACTAGCGGAAAGTCTAGAGACCCAGTACTTC. Its translation is CASSWGLAESLETQYF.

In its sample, this clone was seen once. The chain couples TRBV24-1 to TRBJ1-2; D ambiguous. The V end was cut by 3 bases, the J end by 8 bases, with 6 bases between. Germline V CDR1 and CDR2: KGHDR, SFDVKD. This CDR3 spans 11 amino acids. CDR3 sequence (DNA): TGTGCCACCAGTGATGGGTGGGGCTACACCTTC. Translation gives CATSDGWGYTF.

V gene TRBV30 combines with J gene TRBJ2-7; 10 nucleotides agree with TRBD2. CDR1 and CDR2 (germline): GTSNPN, SVGIG (reference sequence). The ends lost 4 bases at V and 1 base at J; junction bases unmatched: 4. The CDR3 consists of 14 residues. The DNA of the CDR3 is TGTGCCTGGACCCGGACTAGCGGTTCCTACGAGCAGTACTTC. It is translated as CAWTRTSGSYEQYF.

This clone has more than one count but fewer than ten. J is TRBJ2-7 and V is TRBV3-1 (or the pseudogene TRBV3-2), with 7 nucleotides matching TRBD1. CDR1 and CDR2 (germline): LGHDT, YNNKEL (reference sequence). The CDR3 has 13 residues. J was trimmed by 9 bases and V by 4 bases; bases with no gene match: 9. CDR3 sequence: CASSPKSTGTQYF. In DNA, the CDR3 is TGTGCCAGCAGCCCTAAATCGACAGGGACGCAGTACTTC.

The CDR3 protein is CASSPGTGIGGNTIYF. The CDR3 DNA sequence: TGTGCCAGCAGTCCCGGGACAGGGATCGGTGGAAACACCATATATTTT. The chain joins TRBV2 to TRBJ1-3; 9 bases agree with TRBD1. This CDR3 contains 16 residues. Germline CDR1 reads SNHLY; CDR2 reads FYNNEI. With V trimmed by 5 bases and J by 3 bases, 8 bases remained unmatched.

This chain links TRBV5-1 with TRBJ2-3; D remains ambiguous. The CDR3 is 15 residues long. Trimming stripped 4 bases from V and 0 bases from J, with 12 bases between. The germline gives CDR1 SGHRS, CDR2 YFSETQ. DNA of the CDR3: TGCGCCAGCAGCGTCGAATTTGGAAGCACAGATACGCAGTATTTT. It is translated as CASSVEFGSTDTQYF. Combining the CDR3 with reference TRBV5-1 and TRBJ2-3 gives the whole variable domain KAGVTQTPRYLIKTRGQQVTLSCSPISGHRSVSWYQQTPGQGLQFLFEYFSETQRNKGNFPGRFSGRQFSNSRSEMNVSTLELGDSALYLCASSVEFGSTDTQYFGPGTRLTVL.

This rearrangement joins TRBV29-1 to TRBJ2-2; D is tentatively TRBD1 or TRBD2 (5 bases each). The CDR3 totals 14 residues. The germline V gene has CDR1 SQVTM and CDR2 ANQGSEA. With 6 bases removed from V and 0 bases from J, the gap between germline ends came to 11 bases. CDR3 amino acids: CSVTGTTNTGELFF. In nucleotides, the CDR3 is TGCAGCGTGACCGGGACGACGAACACCGGGGAGCTGTTTTTT.

This chain uses TRBV29-1 with TRBJ1-2, with D perhaps matching TRBD1 (6 bases). Germline-derived CDR1 and CDR2 are SQVTM and ANQGSEA. The CDR3 runs to 12 residues. V lost 5 bases and J lost 2, with 9 bases in between. The CDR3 loop is CSVSQGNYGYTF. The CDR3 nucleotides read TGCAGCGTTTCCCAGGGGAACTATGGCTACACCTTC. The complete variable domain, with remaining parts taken from reference TRBV29-1 and TRBJ1-2, reads SAVISQKPSRDICQRGTSLTIQCQVDSQVTMMFWYRQQPGQSLTLIATANQGSEATYESGFVIDKFPISRPNLTFSTLTVSNMSPEDSSIYLCSVSQGNYGYTFGSGTRLTVV.

Of note for this clone: This same CDR3 is encoded by further DNA sequences in the sample. This chain uses TRBV18 with TRBJ2-7; 14 nucleotides line up with TRBD2. There are 16 residues in the CDR3. V gave up 3 bases and J gave up 6 bases; unmatched junction bases: 7. Germline V CDR1 and CDR2: KGHSH, LQKENI. As DNA, the CDR3 is TGTGCCAGCTCACCGGGACTAGCGGGAGACGCCTCCGAGCAGTACTTC. As protein: CASSPGLAGDASEQYF. Looking up the rest from reference TRBV18 and TRBJ2-7 gives the full variable domain: NAGVMQNPRHLVRRRGQEARLRCSPMKGHSHVYWYRQLPEEGLKFMVYLQKENIIDESGMPKERFSAEFPKEGPSILRIQQVVRGDSAAYFCASSPGLAGDASEQYFGPGTRLTVT.

The gene calls are TRBV19 and TRBJ2-2; the D is unclear. The CDR3 length is 13 residues. Trimming took off 3 bases at V and 4 bases at J, with 6 bases between the two ends. Germline CDR1 reads LNHDA; CDR2 reads SQIVND (reference sequence). The CDR3 region is CASSILGTGELFF. The CDR3 region has the DNA TGTGCCAGTAGTATTCTGGGCACCGGGGAGCTGTTTTTT.

Concerning this clone itself: The DNA is omitted, as the CDR3 cannot be located on it reliably, and the CDR3 follows TCRdb's listing. The chain carries TRBV6-5 and TRBJ2-2. Germline lookup yields CDR1 MNHEY and CDR2 SVGAGI. The CDR3 spans 16 amino acids, including both terminal residues. CDR3 loop: CASSYFGPSNTGELFF.

The genes are TRBV15 and TRBJ1-2, with a tentative D call TRBD1 (5 bases). The CDR3 spans 17 residues. Germline CDR1 and CDR2: LNHNV and YYDKDF (reference sequence). Trimming shortened V by 1 base and J by 8 bases, and 23 bases separated the two germline ends. This chain's CDR3 is CATSRGSGTPILVGYTF. CDR3 coding DNA: TGTGCCACCAGCAGAGGCTCCGGGACCCCAATACTGGTGGGCTACACCTTC.

This clone was detected only a few times. The chain employs TRBV6-4 and TRBJ2-3, with 10 bases matching TRBD1. With 2 bases clipped from V and 1 base from J, the junction kept 0 bases outside the gene matches. This CDR3 has 15 amino acids. Germline CDR1 and CDR2: MRHNA and SNTAGT. The CDR3, as DNA: TGTGCCAGCAGTGACGGGACAGGGGGCACAGATACGCAGTATTTT. It encodes CASSDGTGGTDTQYF.

J is TRBJ2-4 and V is TRBV19; 10 nucleotides align to TRBD2. CDR3 length: 15 residues. Germline V gives CDR1 LNHDA, CDR2 SQIVND (reference sequence). With V trimmed by 6 bases and J by 8 bases, 10 bases remained unmatched. This CDR3 reads CASSPPLAGVHIQYF. The CDR3 DNA reads TGTGCCAGTAGCCCCCCGCTAGCGGGAGTACACATTCAGTACTTC.

This chain links TRBV9 with TRBJ1-2; D perhaps matches TRBD1 (5 bases). From germline, CDR1 is SGDLS and CDR2 YYNGEE. Trimming removed 0 bases from V and 2 bases from J, with 8 bases in between. CDR3 length: 14 amino acids. CDR3 region: CASSVVSGNYGYTF. The CDR3 nucleotides are TGTGCCAGCAGCGTAGTCTCAGGGAACTATGGCTACACCTTC.